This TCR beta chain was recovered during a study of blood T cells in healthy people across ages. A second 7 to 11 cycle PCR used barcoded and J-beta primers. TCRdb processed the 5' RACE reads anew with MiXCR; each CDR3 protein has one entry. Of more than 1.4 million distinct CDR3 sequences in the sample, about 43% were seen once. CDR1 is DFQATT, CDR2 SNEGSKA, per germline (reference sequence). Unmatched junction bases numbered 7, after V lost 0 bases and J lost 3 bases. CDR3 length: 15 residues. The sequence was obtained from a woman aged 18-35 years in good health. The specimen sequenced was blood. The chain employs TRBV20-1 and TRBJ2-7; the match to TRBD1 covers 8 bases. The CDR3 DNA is TGCAGTGCTAGAGAGGCCCGGACAGGGAGCTACGAGCAGTACTTC. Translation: CSAREARTGSYEQYF.